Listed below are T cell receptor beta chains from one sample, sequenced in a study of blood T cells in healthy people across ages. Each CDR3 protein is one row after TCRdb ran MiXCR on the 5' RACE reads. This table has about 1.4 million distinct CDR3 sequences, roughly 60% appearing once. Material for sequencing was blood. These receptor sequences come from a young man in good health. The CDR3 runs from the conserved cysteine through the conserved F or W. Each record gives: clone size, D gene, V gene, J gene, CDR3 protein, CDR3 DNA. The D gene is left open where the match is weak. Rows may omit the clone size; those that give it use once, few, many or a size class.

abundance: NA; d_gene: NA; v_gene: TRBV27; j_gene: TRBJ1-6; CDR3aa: CASSFGGIMDSPLHF; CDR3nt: TGTGCCAGCAGTTTTGGTGGGATTATGGATTCACCCCTCCACTTT
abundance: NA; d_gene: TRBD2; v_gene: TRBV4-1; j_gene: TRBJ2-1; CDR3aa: CASSQRLAGFNEQFF; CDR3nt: TGCGCCAGCAGCCAACGGCTAGCGGGGTTCAATGAGCAGTTCTTC
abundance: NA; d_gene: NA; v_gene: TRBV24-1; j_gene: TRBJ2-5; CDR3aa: CATSETRREKTQYF; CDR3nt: TGTGCCACCAGTGAGACCCGCAGGGAAAAGACCCAGTACTTC
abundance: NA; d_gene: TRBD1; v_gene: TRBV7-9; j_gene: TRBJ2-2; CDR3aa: CASSSGQGFAELFF; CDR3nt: TGTGCCAGCAGCTCCGGACAGGGCTTCGCGGAGCTGTTTTTT
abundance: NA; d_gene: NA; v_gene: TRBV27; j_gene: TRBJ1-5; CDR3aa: CASSLRGHIYSNQPQHF; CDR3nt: TGTGCCAGCAGTTTGCGAGGCCATATTTATAGCAATCAGCCCCAGCATTTT
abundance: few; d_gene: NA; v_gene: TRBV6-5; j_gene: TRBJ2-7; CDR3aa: CASSYRRQVSYEQYF; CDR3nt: TGTGCCAGCAGTTACCGACGACAGGTATCCTACGAGCAGTACTTC
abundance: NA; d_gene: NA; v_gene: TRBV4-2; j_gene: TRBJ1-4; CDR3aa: CASSQNPATNEKLFF; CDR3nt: TGTGCCAGCAGCCAGAACCCCGCAACTAATGAAAAACTGTTTTTT
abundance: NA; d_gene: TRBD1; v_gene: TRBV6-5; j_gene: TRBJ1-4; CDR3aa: CASRRTGKTTNEKLFF; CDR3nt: TGTGCCAGCAGAAGGACAGGCAAAACAACTAATGAAAAACTGTTTTTT
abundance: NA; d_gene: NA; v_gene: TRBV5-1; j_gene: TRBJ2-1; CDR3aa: CASSPDPPLEEDEQFF; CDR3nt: TGCGCCAGCAGCCCAGATCCCCCACTGGAGGAGGATGAGCAGTTCTTC
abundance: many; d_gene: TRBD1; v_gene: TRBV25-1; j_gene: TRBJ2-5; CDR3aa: CASSESPSLADRGQETQYF; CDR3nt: TGTGCCAGCAGTGAATCCCCCTCCCTCGCGGACAGGGGCCAAGAGACCCAGTACTTC
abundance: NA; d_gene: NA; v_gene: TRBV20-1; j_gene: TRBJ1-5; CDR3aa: CSAIQGTNQPQHF; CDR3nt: TGCAGTGCTATCCAGGGGACCAATCAGCCCCAGCATTTT
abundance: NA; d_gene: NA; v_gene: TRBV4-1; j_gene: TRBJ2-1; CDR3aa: CASSLALRGEQFF; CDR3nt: TGCGCCAGCAGCCTAGCCCTCAGGGGTGAGCAGTTCTTC
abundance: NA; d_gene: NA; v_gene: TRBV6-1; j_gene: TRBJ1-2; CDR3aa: CASSGWQTNYGYTF; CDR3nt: TGTGCCAGCAGCGGTTGGCAGACTAACTATGGCTACACCTTC
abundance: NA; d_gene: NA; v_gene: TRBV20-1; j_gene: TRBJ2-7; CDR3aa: CSARERSGYEQHF; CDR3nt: TGCAGTGCTAGAGAGCGGAGCGGTTACGAGCAGCACTTC
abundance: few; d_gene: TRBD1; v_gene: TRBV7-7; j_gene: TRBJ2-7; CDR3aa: CASSLGRDSSYEQYF; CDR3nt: TGTGCTAGCAGCTTAGGCAGGGACAGCTCCTACGAGCAGTACTTC
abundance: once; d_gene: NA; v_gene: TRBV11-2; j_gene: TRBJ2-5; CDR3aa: CASSLARDWETQYF; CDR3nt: TGTGCCAGCAGCTTAGCCAGGGATTGGGAGACCCAGTACTTC
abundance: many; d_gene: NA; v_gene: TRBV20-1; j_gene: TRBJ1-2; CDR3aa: CSASIPGLHYGYTF; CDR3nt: TGCAGTGCCAGTATCCCCGGACTGCACTATGGCTACACCTTC
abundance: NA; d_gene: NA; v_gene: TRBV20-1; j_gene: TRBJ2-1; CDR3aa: CSARPGKNNEQFF; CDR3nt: TGCAGTGCTAGACCAGGAAAGAACAATGAGCAGTTCTTC
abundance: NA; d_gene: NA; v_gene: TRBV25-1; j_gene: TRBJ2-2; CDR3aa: CASSEMGTDPSGELFF; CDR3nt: TGTGCCAGCAGTGAAATGGGGACGGATCCTAGCGGGGAGCTGTTTTTT
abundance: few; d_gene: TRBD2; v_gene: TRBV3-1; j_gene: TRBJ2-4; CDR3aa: CASSQVLAGGDIQYF; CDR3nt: TGTGCCAGCAGCCAAGTACTAGCGGGAGGAGACATTCAGTACTTC
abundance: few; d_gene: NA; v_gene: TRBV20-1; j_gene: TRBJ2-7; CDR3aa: CSARPNRVYEQYF; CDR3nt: TGCAGTGCTCGGCCGAACAGGGTTTACGAGCAGTACTTC
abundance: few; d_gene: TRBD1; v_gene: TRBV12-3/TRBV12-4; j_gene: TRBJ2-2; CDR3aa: CASRLGARQGARTGELFF; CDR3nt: TGTGCCAGCAGGTTAGGGGCCAGACAGGGGGCGCGCACCGGGGAGCTGTTTTTT
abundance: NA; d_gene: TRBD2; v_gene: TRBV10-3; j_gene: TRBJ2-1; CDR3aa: CAISELGLAGLRYGEQFF; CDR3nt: TGTGCCATCAGTGAATTGGGACTAGCGGGATTAAGGTACGGTGAGCAGTTCTTC
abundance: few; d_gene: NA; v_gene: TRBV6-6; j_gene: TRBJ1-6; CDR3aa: CASSPPSNSPLHF; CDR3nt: TGTGCCAGCAGTCCGCCCTCCAATTCACCCCTCCACTTT
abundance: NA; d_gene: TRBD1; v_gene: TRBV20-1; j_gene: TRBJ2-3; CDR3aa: CSASQGVTDTQYF; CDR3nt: TGCAGTGCTAGTCAGGGGGTCACAGATACGCAGTATTTT
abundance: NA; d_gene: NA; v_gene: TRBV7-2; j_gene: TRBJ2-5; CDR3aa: CASSLLASNQETQYF; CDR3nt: TGTGCCAGCAGTTTGTTAGCTAGCAACCAAGAGACCCAGTACTTC
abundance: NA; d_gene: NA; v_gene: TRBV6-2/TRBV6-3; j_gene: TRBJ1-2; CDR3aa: CASSYGGKNYGYTF; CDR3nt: TGTGCCAGCAGTTACGGGGGGAAGAACTATGGCTACACCTTC
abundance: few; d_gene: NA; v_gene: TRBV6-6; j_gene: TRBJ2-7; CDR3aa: CASSFTGNSYEQYF; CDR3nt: TGTGCCAGCAGTTTTACAGGGAATTCCTACGAGCAGTACTTC
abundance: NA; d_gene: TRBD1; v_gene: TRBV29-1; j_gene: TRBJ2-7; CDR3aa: CSVVQRDRAYEQYF; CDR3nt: TGCAGCGTTGTCCAAAGGGACAGGGCATACGAGCAGTACTTC
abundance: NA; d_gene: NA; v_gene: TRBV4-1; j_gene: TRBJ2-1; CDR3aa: CASSQLVPNADNEQFF; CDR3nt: TGCGCCAGCAGCCAACTCGTCCCGAATGCAGACAATGAGCAGTTCTTC
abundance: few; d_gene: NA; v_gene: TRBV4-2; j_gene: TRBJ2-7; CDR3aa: CASSQVKAGGSNPRAREQYF; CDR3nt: TGTGCCAGCAGCCAAGTAAAGGCGGGTGGGAGCAACCCCCGAGCACGCGAGCAGTACTTC
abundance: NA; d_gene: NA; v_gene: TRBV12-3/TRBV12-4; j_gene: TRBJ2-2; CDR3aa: CASSLAGETGELFF; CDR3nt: TGTGCCAGCAGTTTAGCGGGGGAAACCGGGGAGCTGTTTTTT
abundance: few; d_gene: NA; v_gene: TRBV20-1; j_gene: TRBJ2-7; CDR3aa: CSAPKAEEYEQYF; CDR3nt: TGCAGTGCCCCCAAGGCGGAGGAGTACGAGCAGTACTTC
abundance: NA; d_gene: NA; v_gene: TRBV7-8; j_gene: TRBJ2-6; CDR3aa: CASSRTIVSGANVLTF; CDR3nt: TGTGCCAGCAGCCGAACTATAGTCTCTGGGGCCAACGTCCTGACTTTC
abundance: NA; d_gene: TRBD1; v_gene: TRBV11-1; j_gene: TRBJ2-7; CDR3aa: CASSLDRDPYEQYF; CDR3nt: TGTGCCAGCAGCCTCGACAGGGACCCCTACGAGCAGTACTTC
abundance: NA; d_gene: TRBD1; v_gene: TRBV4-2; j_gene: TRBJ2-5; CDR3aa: CASSITTGGGETQYF; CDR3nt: TGTGCCAGCAGCATCACGACAGGGGGAGGGGAGACCCAGTACTTC
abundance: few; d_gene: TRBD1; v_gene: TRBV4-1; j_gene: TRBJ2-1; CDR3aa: CASSLRETGGRSYNEQFF; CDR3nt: TGCGCCAGCAGTCTTAGAGAAACAGGGGGCCGATCCTACAATGAGCAGTTCTTC
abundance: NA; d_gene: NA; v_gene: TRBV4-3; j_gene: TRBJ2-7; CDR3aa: CASSQGPFIYEQYF; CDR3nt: TGCGCCAGCAGCCAAGGCCCGTTCATTTACGAGCAGTACTTC
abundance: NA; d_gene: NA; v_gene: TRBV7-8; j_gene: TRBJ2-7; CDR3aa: CASSLNSWGPAIWEQYF; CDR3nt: TGTGCCAGCAGCTTAAATTCGTGGGGCCCAGCCATCTGGGAGCAGTACTTC
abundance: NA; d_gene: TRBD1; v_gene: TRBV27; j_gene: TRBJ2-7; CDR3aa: CATKVLVGQGAAEQYF; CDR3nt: TGTGCCACCAAGGTTTTGGTGGGACAGGGGGCCGCCGAGCAGTACTTC
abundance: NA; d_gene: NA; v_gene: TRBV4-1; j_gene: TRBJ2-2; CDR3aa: CASSPPQGTKTGELFF; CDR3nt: TGCGCCAGCAGCCCTCCACAGGGAACAAAGACCGGGGAGCTGTTTTTT
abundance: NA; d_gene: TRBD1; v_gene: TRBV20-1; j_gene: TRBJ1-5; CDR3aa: CSARDRTGGLNQPQHF; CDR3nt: TGCAGTGCTAGAGACAGGACAGGGGGCCTGAATCAGCCCCAGCATTTT
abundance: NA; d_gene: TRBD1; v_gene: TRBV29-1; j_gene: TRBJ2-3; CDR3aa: CSADRGLTDTQYF; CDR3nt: TGCAGCGCTGACAGGGGGTTAACAGATACGCAGTATTTT
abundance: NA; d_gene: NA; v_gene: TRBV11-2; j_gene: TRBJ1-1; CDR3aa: CASSLDGRGNTEAFF; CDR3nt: TGTGCCAGCAGCTTAGATGGGAGGGGGAACACTGAAGCTTTCTTT
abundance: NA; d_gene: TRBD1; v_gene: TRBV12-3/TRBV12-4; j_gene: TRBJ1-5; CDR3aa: CASSHSGTGRNQPQHF; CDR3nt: TGTGCCAGCAGTCATTCCGGGACAGGGAGAAATCAGCCCCAGCATTTT
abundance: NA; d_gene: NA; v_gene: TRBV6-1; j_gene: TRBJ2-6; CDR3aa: CASERRTGANVLTF; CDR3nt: TGTGCCAGTGAAAGGCGGACTGGGGCCAACGTCCTGACTTTC
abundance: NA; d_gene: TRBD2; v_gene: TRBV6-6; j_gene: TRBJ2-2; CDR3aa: CASRRGTGVETGELFF; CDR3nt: TGTGCCAGCAGGCGGGGGACGGGGGTCGAAACCGGGGAGCTGTTTTTT
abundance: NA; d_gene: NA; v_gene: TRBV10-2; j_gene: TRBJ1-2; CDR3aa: CASSESAAVYGYTF; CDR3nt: TGCGCCAGCAGTGAGTCCGCGGCAGTCTATGGCTACACCTTC